This TCR beta chain was found in a study of T cell repertoires in cytomegalovirus infection. One entry per CDR3 protein results from TCRdb running MiXCR on the reads. The sample consists of 250,000 to 350,000 distinct CDR3 sequences, about 25% of them appearing once. Per germline, CDR1 SEHNR and CDR2 FQNEAQ (reference sequence). V dropped 5 bases and J dropped 5; count of bases not matched to a gene: 6. This CDR3 is 15 amino acids long. Sample: PBMCs. This receptor was taken from a human donor in good health (CMV status not recorded). Some clones in this sample may be carry-over from other donors' samples. The V gene is TRBV7-9, the J gene TRBJ2-5; 12 nucleotides match TRBD1. The CDR3 DNA is TGTGCCAGCAGCCTCGGGACAGGGGGCATGGAGACCCAGTACTTC. Translating gives CASSLGTGGMETQYF.